The T cell receptor beta chain under discussion was sequenced for a study of T cells in localized non-small cell lung cancer. Study-wide results and limits: Heterogeneity remains possible, as sequencing covered one tumor region only. A median of approximately 50 of the top 100 tumor clones appeared in adjacent lung, which was paired and uninvolved. It was uninvolved adjacent lung that showed the highest T cell clonality, exceeding tumor.

The germline gives CDR1 SGDLS, CDR2 YYNGEE. The CDR3 spans 16 residues. V dropped 4 bases and J dropped 2; count of bases not matched to a gene: 8. The method was immunoSEQ multiplex PCR; TCRdb's version includes in-frame clones alone and lacks a portion of them. The table lists around 26,000 clones, under 95% of them singletons. As regards this clone: Its target is not known.

This receptor was identified in a female donor at least 60 years old with stage II squamous cell lung carcinoma. The source material was peripheral blood, sampled before any cancer treatment. The chain joins TRBV9 to TRBJ2-5; 10 bases map to TRBD2. Written as DNA, the CDR3 is TGTGCCAGCAGCCCGGGCTCTAGCGGGGGTCAAGAGACCCAGTACTTC. Translating it yields CASSPGSSGGQETQYF.